Below, 31 T cell receptor beta chains from the same sample are listed, as sequenced in a study of blood T cell repertoires in COVID-19. Sequencing used immunoSEQ multiplex PCR; TCRdb keeps in-frame clones, though not all of them. The data show approximately 35,000 clones, roughly 80% seen once. Sequencing was done on a sample of peripheral blood. Source of these receptors: a man older than 75 with acute or convalescent COVID-19.

The gene calls are TRBV7-2 and TRBJ1-5, with 7 nucleotides matching TRBD1. This CDR3 has 13 amino acids. The V and J ends lost 5 bases and 5 bases, in that order; junction bases with no gene match: 3. Germline CDR1 SGHTA, CDR2 FQGNSA. In DNA, the CDR3 is TGTGCCAGCAGCAACAGGGGCGATCAGCCCCAGCATTTT. This codes for CASSNRGDQPQHF.

Here the CDR3 DNA reads TGTGCCAGCAGTATCGAGGCGAACACTGAAGCTTTCTTT. It specifies CASSIEANTEAFF. The gene calls are TRBV7-3 and TRBJ1-1; D call uncertain. V was cut by 6 bases and J by 1 base, with 9 bases left in between. Germline V gene data show CDR1 as SGHTA and CDR2 as FQGTGA. The CDR3 extends over 13 amino acids.

The chain links TRBV3-1 (or the pseudogene TRBV3-2) to TRBJ2-1; 8 positions agree with TRBD2. The V gene's germline CDR1 is LGHDT and CDR2 YNNKEL (reference sequence). J gave up 5 bases and V 2 bases, and 11 bases lay outside the gene matches. This CDR3 is 17 amino acids long. CDR3 loop: CASSQWNGPGGNNEQFF. As DNA, the CDR3 is TGTGCCAGCAGCCAATGGAATGGTCCGGGGGGGAACAATGAGCAGTTCTTC.

V usage is TRBV2 and J usage is TRBJ1-2; TRBD1 might be the D (5 bases). Trimming pared 6 bases from V and 4 bases from J, leaving 12 bases between. Germline values: CDR1 SNHLY, CDR2 FYNNEI. This CDR3 is 13 amino acids long. The CDR3 DNA follows: TGTGCCAGCAGCCCTGGGGGGACCTATGGCTACACCTTC. The encoded protein is CASSPGGTYGYTF.

This chain uses TRBV6-2 or TRBV6-3 with TRBJ2-5; TRBD2 matches 15 bases. Germline CDR1 MNHEY, CDR2 SVGEGT. The CDR3 extends over 18 amino acids. With V trimmed by 5 bases and J by 5 bases, 12 bases remained unmatched. As DNA, the CDR3 is TGTGCCAGCAGTCGGGGGACTAGCGGGGGGCCCTTCGTTGAGACCCAGTACTTC. The encoded protein is CASSRGTSGGPFVETQYF.

The J gene is TRBJ2-4, the V gene TRBV5-4; 8 bases are a match to TRBD2. This CDR3 is 16 amino acids long. CDR1 is SGHNT, CDR2 YYREEE, per germline (reference sequence). Trimming removed 1 base from V and 3 bases from J; junction bases left unmatched: 6. The CDR3 region has the DNA TGTGCCAGCAGCTTGTTCAGCGGGAGAGACAAAAACATTCAGTACTTC. It encodes CASSLFSGRDKNIQYF.

This chain uses TRBV11-2 with TRBJ2-7, with a weak D call TRBD1 (6 bases). The V gene's germline CDR1 is SGHAT and CDR2 FQNNGV. V gave up 2 bases and J gave up 6 bases, with 17 bases separating them. The CDR3 length is 15 residues. CDR3: CASSLTGSYRAEQYF. The CDR3 region has the DNA TGTGCCAGCAGCTTAACAGGGTCTTATCGGGCCGAGCAGTACTTC.

In its sample, this clone was seen once. In nucleotides, the CDR3 is TGTGCCAGCAGTTACTTTTTAGCGGGGATCGCAGATACGCAGTATTTT. Its translation: CASSYFLAGIADTQYF. The genes are TRBV6-6 and TRBJ2-3; 8 bases are shared with TRBD2. CDR1 and CDR2 (germline): MNHNY, SVGAGI (reference sequence). Unmatched junction bases numbered 7, after V lost 1 base and J lost 4 bases. CDR3 length equals 16 residues.

V usage is TRBV28 and J usage is TRBJ2-7; TRBD2 aligns across 13 bases. V was pared by 6 bases and J by 3 bases, with 5 bases of the junction left unmatched. CDR1 is MDHEN, CDR2 SYDVKM, per germline. The CDR3 runs 15 residues. In DNA form, the CDR3 reads TGTGCCAGCAGCGAAGGGACTAGCGGGAACTACGAGCAGTACTTC. It encodes CASSEGTSGNYEQYF.

This clone was detected only a few times. This chain connects TRBV2 to TRBJ1-2, with TRBD1 as a possible D gene (6 bases). The CDR3 contains 12 residues. V gave up 4 bases and J gave up 4 bases, with 7 bases separating them. CDR1 and CDR2 from the germline V gene are SNHLY and FYNNEI. The CDR3 loop reads CASSAGVYGYTF. CDR3 coding DNA: TGTGCCAGCAGTGCAGGGGTCTATGGCTACACCTTC. Supplemented by reference TRBV2 and TRBJ1-2, the full variable domain reads EPEVTQTPSHQVTQMGQEVILRCVPISNHLYFYWYRQILGQKVEFLVSFYNNEISEKSEIFDDQFSVERPDGSNFTLKIRSTKLEDSAMYFCASSAGVYGYTFGSGTRLTVV.

The V call is TRBV5-4, the J call TRBJ2-2; no reliable D call. The CDR3 runs 14 residues. V lost 5 bases and J 0 bases, leaving 8 bases between the germline ends. Germline CDR1 is SGHNT and CDR2 is YYREEE (reference sequence). This CDR3 reads CASSPRTNTGELFF. The DNA for the CDR3 is TGTGCCAGCAGTCCGAGAACGAACACCGGGGAGCTGTTTTTT. The whole variable domain, filled in from reference TRBV5-4 and TRBJ2-2, reads ETGVTQSPTHLIKTRGQQVTLRCSSQSGHNTVSWYQQALGQGPQFIFQYYREEENGRGNFPPRFSGLQFPNYSSELNVNALELDDSALYLCASSPRTNTGELFFGEGSRLTVL.

The chain carries TRBV10-2 and TRBJ2-4, with 7 bases fitting TRBD1. V shed 9 bases and J 9 bases; nucleotides not matched to a gene: 11. The CDR3 loop spans 13 amino acids. From germline, CDR1 is WSHSY and CDR2 SAAADI. CDR3 bases: TGCGCCAGTGGTACAGGGGCGAGAAGCATTCAGTACTTC. This codes for CASGTGARSIQYF.

The chain joins TRBV30 to TRBJ1-5, with D possibly matching TRBD1 (5 bases). CDR3 size: 16 residues. V was cut by 2 bases and J by 0 bases, with 14 bases left in between. CDR1 is GTSNPN and CDR2 is SVGIG in the germline V gene (reference sequence). The CDR3 sequence: CAWSRERTNSNQPQHF. The DNA of the CDR3 is TGTGCCTGGAGTAGGGAAAGGACAAATAGCAATCAGCCCCAGCATTTT. The variable domain in full, completed from reference TRBV30 and TRBJ1-5, reads SQTIHQWPATLVQPVGSPLSLECTVEGTSNPNLYWYRQAAGRGLQLLFYSVGIGQISSEVPQNLSASRPQDRQFILSSKKLLLSDSGFYLCAWSRERTNSNQPQHFGDGTRLSIL.

This clone is a singleton in its sample. Written as DNA, the CDR3 is TGTGCCAGCAGCTCGACAGGGTCCACTGAAGCTTTCTTT. Protein sequence: CASSSTGSTEAFF. This chain connects TRBV11-3 to TRBJ1-1; TRBD1 matches 7 bases. Trimming removed 4 bases from V and 4 bases from J; junction bases left unmatched: 3. The V gene's germline CDR1 is SGHNT and CDR2 YENEEA. The CDR3 consists of 13 residues.

This chain joins TRBV5-5 and TRBJ2-3; 10 nucleotides match TRBD2. This CDR3 is built from 15 residues. Per germline, CDR1 SGHKS and CDR2 YYEKEE (reference sequence). The ends lost 3 bases at V and 5 bases at J; junction bases unmatched: 6. DNA for the CDR3: TGTGCCAGCAGCTGGGCTAGCGGGGGAGGAGATACGCAGTATTTT. Its protein product is CASSWASGGGDTQYF.

The chain combines TRBV15 with TRBJ2-7; 7 positions agree with TRBD2. There are 13 residues in the CDR3. Losses at the gene ends were 3 bases for V and 3 bases for J; bases not matched to a gene: 2. Looked up from germline, CDR1 is LNHNV and CDR2 is YYDKDF (reference sequence). The CDR3 loop is CATSRRTSYEQYF. The CDR3 bases are TGTGCCACCAGCAGGAGGACTAGCTACGAGCAGTACTTC.

The gene calls are TRBV5-1 and TRBJ2-1; 13 bases fit TRBD2. CDR3 length equals 16 residues. V dropped 3 bases and J dropped 6; count of bases not matched to a gene: 6. The germline gives CDR1 SGHRS, CDR2 YFSETQ. Here the CDR3 reads CASSSRTSGSGNEQFF. The CDR3 nucleotides read TGCGCCAGCAGCTCAAGGACTAGCGGGAGCGGCAATGAGCAGTTCTTC. The full variable domain, rest sourced from reference TRBV5-1 and TRBJ2-1, is KAGVTQTPRYLIKTRGQQVTLSCSPISGHRSVSWYQQTPGQGLQFLFEYFSETQRNKGNFPGRFSGRQFSNSRSEMNVSTLELGDSALYLCASSSRTSGSGNEQFFGPGTRLTVL.

In DNA, the CDR3 is TGTGCCACCAGGGACACAGGGGCTACCGGGGAGCTGTTTTTT. It yields the protein CATRDTGATGELFF. This chain joins TRBV24-1 and TRBJ2-2, with TRBD1 matching 7 bases. The CDR3 is made up of 14 amino acids. Germline CDR1 and CDR2: KGHDR and SFDVKD. V lost 7 bases to trimming and J lost 5 bases; unmatched junction nucleotides: 6.

The rearrangement joins TRBV25-1 to TRBJ1-6; 7 bases map to TRBD1. With 7 bases clipped from V and 6 bases from J, the junction kept 6 bases outside the gene matches. CDR3 length: 14 amino acids. The V gene's germline CDR1 is MGHDK and CDR2 SYGVNS. The CDR3 DNA is TGTGCCAGCAAGACAGGGAGTTCTAATTCACCCCTCCACTTT. This codes for CASKTGSSNSPLHF.

The V and J genes are TRBV5-1 and TRBJ1-2; a possible D gene is TRBD1 (6 bases). The CDR3 runs to 16 residues. Trimming removed 4 bases at V and 0 bases at J, with 16 bases between. CDR1 is SGHRS and CDR2 is YFSETQ in the germline V gene. The CDR3 DNA sequence: TGCGCCAGCAGCCCATCGATGGACAGAGCTAACTATGGCTACACCTTC. This encodes CASSPSMDRANYGYTF.

This chain uses TRBV5-6 with TRBJ2-5; 8 nucleotides align to TRBD2. Trimming took 0 bases from V and 7 from J; bases not matched to a gene: 8. CDR1 SGHDT and CDR2 YYEEEE come from the germline V gene. This CDR3 is 15 amino acids long. CDR3 region: CASSLDGGGLGTQYF. CDR3 coding DNA: TGTGCCAGCAGCTTGGACGGCGGGGGGCTTGGGACCCAGTACTTC.

The genes are TRBV3-1 (or the pseudogene TRBV3-2) and TRBJ1-6; 9 nucleotides match TRBD1. The germline V gene encodes CDR1 LGHDT and CDR2 YNNKEL (reference sequence). J lost 6 bases, V lost 0 bases, and 3 bases had no gene match. The CDR3 consists of 16 residues. The CDR3 DNA is TGTGCCAGCAGCCAAGAGACAGGGGGTAGTAATTCACCCCTCCACTTT. It is translated as CASSQETGGSNSPLHF.

This rearrangement joins TRBV19 to TRBJ1-4, with D unclear. The CDR3 is 13 residues long. The germline V and J ends were trimmed by 2 bases and 8 bases, with 9 bases remaining between them. The germline CDR1 and CDR2 sequences are LNHDA and SQIVND (reference sequence). The CDR3 spells CASSIKGGEKLFF. The DNA of the CDR3 is TGTGCCAGTAGTATAAAGGGAGGCGAAAAACTGTTTTTT.

The rearrangement joins TRBV19 to TRBJ1-2; TRBD1 agrees at 7 bases. The CDR3 length is 15 residues. Germline-derived CDR1 and CDR2 are LNHDA and SQIVND (reference sequence). V shed 6 bases and J 4 bases; nucleotides not matched to a gene: 11. CDR3: CASSQRRDSFYGYTF. Written as DNA, the CDR3 is TGTGCCAGTAGCCAACGCCGGGACAGCTTCTATGGCTACACCTTC.

The chain employs TRBV3-1 (or the pseudogene TRBV3-2) and TRBJ1-6, with unresolved D. Trimming pared 0 bases from V and 11 bases from J, leaving 2 bases between. This CDR3 region has 11 residues. CDR1 and CDR2 from the germline V gene are LGHDT and YNNKEL (reference sequence). CDR3 sequence: CASSQDTPLHF. DNA of the CDR3: TGTGCCAGCAGCCAAGATACACCCCTCCACTTT.

The rearrangement joins TRBV6-2 or TRBV6-3 to TRBJ1-5; possible D gene TRBD1, 6 bases. Per germline, CDR1 MNHEY and CDR2 SVGEGT. Trimming cost V 6 bases and J 6 bases, with 15 bases left between them. This CDR3 has 14 residues. CDR3 DNA sequence: TGTGCCAGCAGCCCTCGGGGGGCGGTTCAGCCCCAGCATTTT. Its protein product is CASSPRGAVQPQHF.

V gene TRBV3-1 (or the pseudogene TRBV3-2) combines with J gene TRBJ1-1; TRBD1 might be the D (6 bases). CDR1 is LGHDT, CDR2 YNNKEL, per germline (reference sequence). CDR3 length: 13 amino acids. The V end lost 4 bases, the J end lost 8 bases, and 14 bases lay between the germline ends. The CDR3 DNA reads as TGTGCCAGCAGCCTCCTCACAGGGAGCGAAGCTTTCTTT. Its translation: CASSLLTGSEAFF.

This clone was seen a single time. The chain recombines TRBV21-1 with TRBJ2-3; the table gives TRBD1 as D, unverified against the DNA. TRBV21-1 is tagged as a pseudogene. The CDR3 consists of 16 residues. The CDR3 loop reads CASSKLRDRETDTQYF. CDR3 bases: TGTGCCAGCAGCAAACTCCGGGACAGGGAGACAGATACGCAGTATTTT.

The V gene is TRBV24-1, the J gene TRBJ2-7; 7 nucleotides line up with TRBD1. This CDR3 is 14 amino acids long. Trimming removed 8 bases from V and 3 bases from J; junction bases left unmatched: 9. Germline loops: CDR1 KGHDR, CDR2 SFDVKD. Written as DNA, the CDR3 is TGTGCCACCATTGCCCCAGGGGGTATCTACGAGCAGTACTTC. It encodes CATIAPGGIYEQYF.

This rearrangement joins TRBV9 to TRBJ1-1; 9 bases fit TRBD1. Unmatched junction bases numbered 6, after V lost 0 bases and J lost 6 bases. CDR3 length equals 15 residues. The germline gives CDR1 SGDLS, CDR2 YYNGEE. DNA of the CDR3: TGTGCCAGCAGCGTAGGGGGGACAGGGTTGGCTGAAGCTTTCTTT. This sequence encodes CASSVGGTGLAEAFF.

V gene TRBV11-3 combines with J gene TRBJ2-1; TRBD2 matches 16 bases. In germline, CDR1 is SGHNT, CDR2 YENEEA. V lost 5 bases, J lost 4 bases, and 8 bases stayed unmatched. The CDR3 sequence is 18 residues long. The CDR3: CASSPGTSGRAGYNEQFF. CDR3 in DNA: TGTGCCAGCAGCCCCGGGACTAGCGGGAGGGCCGGATACAATGAGCAGTTCTTC.